These 10 T cell receptor beta chains were all obtained from the same sample, sequenced in a study of T cells in localized non-small cell lung cancer (dated by TCRdb to 2020 to 2021). Library construction relied on the immunoSEQ multiplex PCR assay. TCRdb took over this immuneACCESS table, retaining in-frame rearrangements with V and J assigned. Such tables are incomplete; in checked studies, under half of the missing clones stem from an unresolved V gene, and the remainder is unexplained. Recorded for this sample are just over 70,000 clones; around 85% of them occurred a single time. Around a fifth of the sample goes to the ten largest clones. Here the sequenced sample was peripheral blood, taken before any cancer treatment. These receptors originate from a male donor older than 55 with stage III squamous cell lung carcinoma.

The chain links TRBV5-4 to TRBJ2-2, with 7 positions matching TRBD2. The germline gives CDR1 SGHNT, CDR2 YYREEE (reference sequence). Trimming removed 1 base from V and 1 base from J; junction bases left unmatched: 4. The CDR3 sequence is 16 residues long. The CDR3 reads CASSLISGLNTGELFF. CDR3 in DNA: TGTGCCAGCAGCTTGATTAGCGGGCTGAACACCGGGGAGCTGTTTTTT.

The chain joins TRBV5-1 to TRBJ1-3, with TRBD1 matching over 7 bases. V lost 4 bases and J lost 2; bases outside the gene matches: 3. Germline V gives CDR1 SGHRS, CDR2 YFSETQ. The length of the CDR3 is 14 residues. CDR3 amino acids: CASSQGTAGNTIYF. The CDR3 DNA reads TGCGCCAGCAGCCAGGGGACAGCTGGAAACACCATATATTTT.

This sequence joins TRBV20-1 and TRBJ2-1; D ambiguous. The length of the CDR3 is 11 residues. CDR1 DFQATT and CDR2 SNEGSKA come from the germline V gene (reference sequence). Trimming removed 4 bases at V and 4 bases at J, with 5 bases between. The CDR3 is CSAKIYNEQFF. In DNA form, the CDR3 reads TGCAGTGCTAAGATTTACAATGAGCAGTTCTTC.

This chain joins TRBV4-1 and TRBJ1-4; D not resolved. The CDR3 spans 15 residues. Trimming cost V 0 bases and J 8 bases, with 13 bases left between them. Germline V gene sequence: CDR1 MGHRA, CDR2 YSYEKL. The CDR3 sequence: CASSQELAGREKLFF. CDR3 sequence (DNA): TGCGCCAGCAGCCAAGAGCTGGCAGGCAGGGAAAAACTGTTTTTT.

The chain is built from TRBV7-8 and TRBJ2-7, with 7 bases fitting TRBD1. Germline V CDR1 and CDR2: SGHVS, FQNEAQ. The CDR3 is made up of 13 amino acids. The V gene end was trimmed by 4 bases and the J gene end by 3 bases; junction bases not matched to a gene: 3. The CDR3 DNA reads TGTGCCAGCAGCTGGGGACAGCACTACGAGCAGTACGTC. It is translated as CASSWGQHYEQYV.

DNA for the CDR3: TGTGCCAGCACCCTCTCCGCGAGGGATTCCTACGAGCAGTACGTC. Amino acid sequence: CASTLSARDSYEQYV. The rearrangement uses TRBV5-5 and TRBJ2-7; tentatively, D is TRBD2 (5 bases). Germline V gene data show CDR1 as SGHKS and CDR2 as YYEKEE (reference sequence). The V end lost 6 bases, the J end lost 1 base, and 17 bases lay between the germline ends. The CDR3 consists of 15 residues.

J is TRBJ2-1 and V is TRBV5-1, with D perhaps TRBD1 (5 bases). Germline assignment: CDR1 SGHRS and CDR2 YFSETQ. The CDR3 length is 14 residues. Trimming stripped 4 bases from V and 8 bases from J, with 16 bases between. DNA for the CDR3: TGCGCCAGCAGCCGTAGGGGCTCCAGGGATGAGCAGTTCTTC. It yields the protein CASSRRGSRDEQFF. The whole variable domain, filled in from reference TRBV5-1 and TRBJ2-1, reads KAGVTQTPRYLIKTRGQQVTLSCSPISGHRSVSWYQQTPGQGLQFLFEYFSETQRNKGNFPGRFSGRQFSNSRSEMNVSTLELGDSALYLCASSRRGSRDEQFFGPGTRLTVL.

This clone came up once. This chain connects TRBV7-9 to TRBJ1-2; no definite D call. V was shortened by 2 bases and J by 7 bases, with 17 bases between the two germline ends. Germline CDR1 reads SEHNR; CDR2 reads FQNEAQ (reference sequence). CDR3 length equals 15 residues. DNA of the CDR3: TGTGCCAGCAGCTTATCCGTGGACTTAGGCAGTGGCTACACCTTC. Its translation: CASSLSVDLGSGYTF.

V is TRBV5-6 and J is TRBJ1-2; D not certain. The CDR3 contains 14 residues. With 4 bases removed from V and 4 bases from J, the gap between germline ends came to 14 bases. CDR1 and CDR2 (germline): SGHDT, YYEEEE. As DNA, the CDR3 is TGTGCCAGCAGCGCCGCCCCAGGTTCCTATGGCTACACCTTC. Translating it yields CASSAAPGSYGYTF.

The chain employs TRBV28 and TRBJ1-3; no definite D call. Germline CDR1 MDHEN, CDR2 SYDVKM. V was clipped by 4 bases and J by 2 bases, with 9 bases between them. The length of the CDR3 is 14 residues. This CDR3 is CASSSLGPGNTIYF. Written as DNA, the CDR3 is TGTGCCAGCAGTTCCCTGGGCCCTGGAAACACCATATATTTT.